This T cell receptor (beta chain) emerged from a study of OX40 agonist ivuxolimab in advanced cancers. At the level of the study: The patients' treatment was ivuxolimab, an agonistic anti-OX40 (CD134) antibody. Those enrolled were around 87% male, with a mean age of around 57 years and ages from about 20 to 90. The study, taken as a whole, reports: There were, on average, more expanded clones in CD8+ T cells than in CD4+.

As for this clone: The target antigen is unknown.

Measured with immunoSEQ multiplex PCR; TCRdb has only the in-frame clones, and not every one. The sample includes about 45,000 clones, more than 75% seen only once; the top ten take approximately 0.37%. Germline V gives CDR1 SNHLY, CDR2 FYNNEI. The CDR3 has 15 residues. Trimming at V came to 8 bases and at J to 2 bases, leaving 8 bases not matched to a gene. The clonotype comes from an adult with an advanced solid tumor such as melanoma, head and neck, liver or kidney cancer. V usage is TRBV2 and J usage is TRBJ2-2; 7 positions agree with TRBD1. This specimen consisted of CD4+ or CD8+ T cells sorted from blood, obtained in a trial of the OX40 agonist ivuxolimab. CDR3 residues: CASSPRDRNTGELFF. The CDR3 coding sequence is TGTGCCAGCTCCCCCCGGGACAGAAACACCGGGGAGCTGTTTTTT.